This TCR beta chain came from a study of T cells after somatic rescue of genetic block. TCRdb's table, derived via immunoSEQ multiplex PCR, lists solely in-frame clones and lacks some. There are about 88,000 clones in the sample; around 90% occur only once, and around 1.6% lies in the top ten. Trimming took off 0 bases at V and 7 bases at J, with 14 bases between the two ends. This CDR3 region has 14 residues. Germline CDR1 and CDR2: SGDLS and YYNGEE. V is TRBV9 and J is TRBJ2-7, with D unresolved. Source material: peripheral blood mononuclear cells (PBMCs). The receptor comes from a woman younger than 35. The chain's CDR3 is CASSVEASTGEQYF. CDR3 DNA sequence: TGTGCCAGCAGCGTAGAGGCATCTACCGGGGAGCAGTACTTC.